Reported below is one T cell receptor beta chain. This clonotype appeared a few times. What this receptor recognizes is not known. The input lacks base qualities; no much larger clone sits a single base away. This entry belongs to a study of T-cell memory formation after mild COVID-19 (dated by TCRdb to the early 2020s). About the full investigation: TCR sequence clusters from the two donors were largely donor specific. Longitudinal TCRalpha and TCRbeta repertoire sequencing tracked T-cell clones expanding and contracting after mild COVID-19 in a couple of donors. Two young, previously healthy adult volunteers made up the cohort, one male and one female. Overall study outcomes, separate from this receptor: Some responding clones were detected in pre-infection memory, which suggested that pre-existing cross-reactive memory T cells had joined the SARS-CoV-2 response. SARS-CoV-2 specificity was not confirmed for the second-wave clones peaking on day 37. Contracting CD4+ clones were found mainly in CM and EM memory subsets, while CD8+ clones were enriched in EMRA. The study covered only two mild cases, and larger cohorts including severe cases with pre-infection samples were considered necessary. Clones contracting from day 15 to 85 had balanced CD4/CD8 phenotypes, while a second wave expanding from day 15 to 37 was biased towards CD4+.

The sequencer was an Illumina NovaSeq 6000. TCRalpha and TCRbeta cDNA libraries were constructed by 5'RACE with constant-segment primers, with sample barcodes and unique molecular identifiers being introduced. Trizol reagent was used to extract RNA from every sample. Library amplification was performed in two PCR steps, and a second sample barcode and Illumina TruSeq adapters were introduced in the second step. The libraries were sequenced on an Illumina NovaSeq using 2 x 150 bp paired-end reads. The study's processing was this. Demultiplexing of reads and collapsing into UMI-guided consensus sequences were performed with migec v1.2.7. Using mixcr v2.1.11, UMI consensuses were aligned to TRA and TRB V and J templates and then assembled into clonotypes. A clonotype was counted as expanded or contracted only if both edgeR and NoisET called the change significant, with noise models trained on biological replicates. For edgeR calls, the thresholds were a false discovery rate-adjusted p below 0.01 and a log2 fold-change of 1. As an exploratory analysis of dynamics, PCA with hierarchical clustering was applied to max-normalized trajectories of the 1000 most abundant clonotypes. Separately sequenced CD4+ and CD8+ repertoires were used to assign a CD4 or CD8 phenotype to each responding clone. The public reads were reanalyzed by TCRdb: fastp trimming at Q25, MiXCR alignment, in-frame beta chains only. Entries that share a CDR3 protein sequence are merged under the most common genes and DNA. The V and J calls reflect TCRdb's pipeline rather than the authors' work. Present in this sample are about 600,000 distinct CDR3 sequences, approximately 21% of which were seen just once. Around 8.4% of the sample comes from the top ten.

V is cut by 2 bases and J by 0 bases, and the space between the germline ends is 16 bases. From the germline V gene, CDR1 is MNHEY and CDR2 is SVGAGI. The CDR3 starts with the cysteine, ends with the phenylalanine, and has 17 residues. Only CDR3 DNA remains: 51 bases, in frame from the first base. Ficoll-Paque density gradient centrifugation was the method used to isolate PBMCs. This TCR was sampled from an adult woman who had mild COVID-19 (a few samples of this study predate the infection). The sample titles of this study are shuffled in the database, so cell type and time point are left out; the donor was told from shared clones. The V and J genes are TRBV6-5 and TRBJ1-1; a tentative D match to TRBD1 spans 5 bases. The source material was PBMCs or a T cell subset sorted from them (not recorded which). The encoded CDR3 is CASSYVWSGNMNTEAFF. The DNA sequence follows: TGTGCCAGCAGTTACGTCTGGTCAGGGAACATGAACACTGAAGCTTTCTTT.